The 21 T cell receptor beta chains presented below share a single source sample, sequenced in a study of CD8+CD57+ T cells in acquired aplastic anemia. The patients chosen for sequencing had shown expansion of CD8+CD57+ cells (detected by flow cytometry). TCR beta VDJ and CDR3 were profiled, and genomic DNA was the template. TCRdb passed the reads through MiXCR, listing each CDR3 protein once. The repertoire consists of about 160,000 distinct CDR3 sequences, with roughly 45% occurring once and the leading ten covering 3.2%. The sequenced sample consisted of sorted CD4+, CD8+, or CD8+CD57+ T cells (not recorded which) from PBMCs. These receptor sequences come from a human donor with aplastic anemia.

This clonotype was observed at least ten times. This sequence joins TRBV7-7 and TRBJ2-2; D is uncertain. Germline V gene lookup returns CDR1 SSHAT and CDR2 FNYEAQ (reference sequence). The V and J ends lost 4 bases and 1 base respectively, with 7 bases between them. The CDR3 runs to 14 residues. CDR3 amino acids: CASSSQLNTGELFF. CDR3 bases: TGTGCCAGCAGCTCGCAGCTGAACACCGGGGAGCTGTTTTTT.

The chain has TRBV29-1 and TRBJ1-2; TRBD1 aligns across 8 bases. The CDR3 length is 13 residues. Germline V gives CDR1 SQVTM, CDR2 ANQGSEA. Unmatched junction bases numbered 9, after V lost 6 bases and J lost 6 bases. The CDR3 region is CSVARDRPDGYTF. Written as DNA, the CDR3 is TGCAGCGTCGCCCGGGACAGGCCTGATGGCTACACCTTC.

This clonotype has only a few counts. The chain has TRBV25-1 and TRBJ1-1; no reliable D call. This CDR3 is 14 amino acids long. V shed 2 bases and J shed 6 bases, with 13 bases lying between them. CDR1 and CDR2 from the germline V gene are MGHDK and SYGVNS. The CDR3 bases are TGTGCCAGCAGTGAAAAGGGATGGAGCCCTGAAGCTTTCTTT. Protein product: CASSEKGWSPEAFF. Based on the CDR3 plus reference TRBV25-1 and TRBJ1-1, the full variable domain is EADIYQTPRYLVIGTGKKITLECSQTMGHDKMYWYQQDPGMELHLIHYSYGVNSTEKGDLSSESTVSRIRTEHFPLTLESARPSHTSQYLCASSEKGWSPEAFFGQGTRLTVV.

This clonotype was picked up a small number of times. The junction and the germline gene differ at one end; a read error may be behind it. The CDR3 DNA sequence: TGCGCCAGCAGCTTGGATGGCAAGGTTAATTCACCTCTCCACTTT. It translates to CASSLDGKVNSPLHF. This chain joins TRBV5-1 and TRBJ1-6; D is unclear. Per the germline V gene, CDR1 is SGHRS and CDR2 is YFSETQ. CDR3 size: 15 residues.

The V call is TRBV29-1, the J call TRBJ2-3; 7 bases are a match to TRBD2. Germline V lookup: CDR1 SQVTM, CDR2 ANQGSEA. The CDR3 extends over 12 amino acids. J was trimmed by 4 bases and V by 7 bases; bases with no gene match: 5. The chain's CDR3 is CSASGGSDTQYF. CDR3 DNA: TGCAGCGCCTCGGGAGGCTCAGATACGCAGTATTTT.

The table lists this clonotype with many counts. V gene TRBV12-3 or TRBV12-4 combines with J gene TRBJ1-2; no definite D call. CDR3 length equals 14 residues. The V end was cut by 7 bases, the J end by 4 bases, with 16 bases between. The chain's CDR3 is CASTASPELYGYTF. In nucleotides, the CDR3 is TGTGCCAGCACCGCGAGCCCGGAGCTCTATGGCTACACCTTC.

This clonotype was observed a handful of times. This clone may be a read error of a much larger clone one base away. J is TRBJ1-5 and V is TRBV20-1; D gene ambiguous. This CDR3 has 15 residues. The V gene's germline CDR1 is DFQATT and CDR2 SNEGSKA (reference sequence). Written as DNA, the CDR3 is TGCGGTGCCTCGCCGGACGGTAATAGCAATCAGCCCCAGCATTTT. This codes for CGASPDGNSNQPQHF.

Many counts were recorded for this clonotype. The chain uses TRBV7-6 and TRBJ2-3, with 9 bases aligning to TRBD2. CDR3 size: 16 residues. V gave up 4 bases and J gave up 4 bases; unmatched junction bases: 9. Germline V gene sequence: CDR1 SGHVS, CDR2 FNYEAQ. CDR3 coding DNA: TGTGCCAGCAGCTCCGCACCGGGACTAGCAGCAGATACGCAGTATTTT. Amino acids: CASSSAPGLAADTQYF. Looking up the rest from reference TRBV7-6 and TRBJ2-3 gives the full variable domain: GAGVSQSPRYKVTKRGQDVALRCDPISGHVSLYWYRQALGQGPEFLTYFNYEAQQDKSGLPNDRFSAERPEGSISTLTIQRTEQRDSAMYRCASSSAPGLAADTQYFGPGTRLTVL.

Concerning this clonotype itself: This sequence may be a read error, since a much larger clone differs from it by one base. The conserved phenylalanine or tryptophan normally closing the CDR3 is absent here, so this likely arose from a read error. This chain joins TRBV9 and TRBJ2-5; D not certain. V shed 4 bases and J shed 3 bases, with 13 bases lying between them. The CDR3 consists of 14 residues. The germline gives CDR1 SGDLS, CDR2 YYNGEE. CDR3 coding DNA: TGTGCCAGCAGCTTACAAGGTCGGGAAGAGACCCAGTACTTA. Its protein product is CASSLQGREETQYL.

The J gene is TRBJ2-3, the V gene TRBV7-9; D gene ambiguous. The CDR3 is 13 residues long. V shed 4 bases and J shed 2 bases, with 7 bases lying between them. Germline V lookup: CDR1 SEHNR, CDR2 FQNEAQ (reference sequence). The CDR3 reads CASSSLLTDTQYF. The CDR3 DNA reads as TGTGCCAGCAGCTCCCTACTCACAGATACGCAGTATTTT.

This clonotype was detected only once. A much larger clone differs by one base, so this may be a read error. The CDR3 region is CASRESGMRNAGELFF. DNA of the CDR3: TGTGCCAGTAGAGAAAGCGGGATGAGGAACGCCGGGGAGCTGTTTTTT. V gene TRBV19 combines with J gene TRBJ2-2; the match to TRBD2 covers 7 bases. Germline loops: CDR1 LNHDA, CDR2 SQIVND (reference sequence). This CDR3 is 16 amino acids long.

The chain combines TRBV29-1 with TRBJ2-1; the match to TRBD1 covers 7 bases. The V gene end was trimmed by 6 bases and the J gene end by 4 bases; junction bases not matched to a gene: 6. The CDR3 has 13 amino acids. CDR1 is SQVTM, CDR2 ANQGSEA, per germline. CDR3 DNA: TGCAGCGTAGGCCGGGACAGATACAATGAGCAGTTCTTC. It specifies CSVGRDRYNEQFF.

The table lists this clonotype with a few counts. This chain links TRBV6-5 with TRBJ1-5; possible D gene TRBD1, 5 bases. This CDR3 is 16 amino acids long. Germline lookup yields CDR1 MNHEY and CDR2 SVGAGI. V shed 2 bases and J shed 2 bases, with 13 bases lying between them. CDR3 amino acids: CASSYRRRAGNQPQHF. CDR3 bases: TGTGCCAGCAGTTACAGGCGCAGGGCGGGCAATCAGCCCCAGCATTTT.

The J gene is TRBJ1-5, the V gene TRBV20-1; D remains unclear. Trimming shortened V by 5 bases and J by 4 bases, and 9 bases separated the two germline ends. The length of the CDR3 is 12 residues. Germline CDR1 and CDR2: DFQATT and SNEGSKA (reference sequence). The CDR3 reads CSAQRVNQPQHF. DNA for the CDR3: TGCAGTGCTCAGAGGGTTAATCAGCCCCAGCATTTT.

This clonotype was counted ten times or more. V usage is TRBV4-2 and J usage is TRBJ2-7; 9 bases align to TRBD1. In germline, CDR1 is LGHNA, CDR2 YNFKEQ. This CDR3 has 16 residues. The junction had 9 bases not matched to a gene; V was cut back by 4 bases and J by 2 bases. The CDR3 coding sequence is TGTGCCAGCAGCCGTGTTGGGACAGGGATTCCCTACGAGCAGTACGTC. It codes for CASSRVGTGIPYEQYV.

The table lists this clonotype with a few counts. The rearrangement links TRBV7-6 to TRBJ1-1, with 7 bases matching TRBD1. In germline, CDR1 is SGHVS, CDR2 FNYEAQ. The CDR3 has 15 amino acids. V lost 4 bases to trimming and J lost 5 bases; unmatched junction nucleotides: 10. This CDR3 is CASSSKMTGSTEAFF. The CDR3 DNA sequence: TGTGCCAGCAGCTCCAAGATGACAGGGAGTACTGAAGCTTTCTTT.

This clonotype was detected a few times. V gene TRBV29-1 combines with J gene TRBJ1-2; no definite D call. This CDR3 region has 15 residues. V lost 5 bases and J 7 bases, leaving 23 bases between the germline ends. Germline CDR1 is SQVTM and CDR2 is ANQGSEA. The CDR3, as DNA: TGCAGCGTTCGGCGCGGACCGTCAGGTGAGAGTGGCTACACCTTC. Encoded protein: CSVRRGPSGESGYTF.

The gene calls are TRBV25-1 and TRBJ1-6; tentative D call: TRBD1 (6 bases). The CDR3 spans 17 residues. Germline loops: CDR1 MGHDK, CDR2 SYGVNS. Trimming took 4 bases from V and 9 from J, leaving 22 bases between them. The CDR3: CASSVCTPGVGPSPLHF. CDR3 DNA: TGTGCCAGCAGTGTGTGCACCCCAGGGGTTGGTCCTTCACCCCTCCACTTT. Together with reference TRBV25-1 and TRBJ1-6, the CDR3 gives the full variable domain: EADIYQTPRYLVIGTGKKITLECSQTMGHDKMYWYQQDPGMELHLIHYSYGVNSTEKGDLSSESTVSRIRTEHFPLTLESARPSHTSQYLCASSVCTPGVGPSPLHFGNGTRLTVT.

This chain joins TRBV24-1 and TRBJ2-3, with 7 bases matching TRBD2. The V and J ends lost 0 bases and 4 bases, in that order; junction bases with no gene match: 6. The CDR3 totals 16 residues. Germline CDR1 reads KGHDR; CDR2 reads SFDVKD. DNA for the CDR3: TGTGCCACCAGTGATTTGGGCGGGAGTGACTCAGATACGCAGTATTTT. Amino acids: CATSDLGGSDSDTQYF.

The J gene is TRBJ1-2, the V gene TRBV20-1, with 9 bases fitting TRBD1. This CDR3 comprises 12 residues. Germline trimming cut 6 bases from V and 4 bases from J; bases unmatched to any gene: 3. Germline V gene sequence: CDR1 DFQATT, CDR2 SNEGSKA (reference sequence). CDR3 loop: CSAMTGGYGYTF. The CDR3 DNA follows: TGCAGTGCCATGACAGGGGGCTATGGCTACACCTTC.

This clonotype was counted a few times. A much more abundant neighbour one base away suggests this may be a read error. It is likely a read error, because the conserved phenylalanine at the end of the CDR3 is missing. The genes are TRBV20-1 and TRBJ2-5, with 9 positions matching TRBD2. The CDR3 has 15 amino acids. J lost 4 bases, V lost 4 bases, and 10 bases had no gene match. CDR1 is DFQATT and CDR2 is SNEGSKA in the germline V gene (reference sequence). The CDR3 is CSAKTGTSSGETQYL. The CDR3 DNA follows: TGCAGTGCTAAAACCGGGACTAGCAGCGGAGAGACCCAGTACCTC.